This T cell receptor beta chain was profiled in a study of T-cell memory formation after mild COVID-19. CDR3 length: 17 residues. Germline CDR1 SNHLY, CDR2 FYNNEI. The V and J ends lost 6 bases and 2 bases, in that order; junction bases with no gene match: 8. MiXCR was run by TCRdb on the 5' RACE reads, yielding one entry per CDR3 protein. This sample carries under 700,000 distinct CDR3 sequences, around 20% of them seen once, and the ten largest clones take around 13%. This clonotype appeared a few times. Its antigen is unidentified. Overall study findings and caveats: Researchers could not confirm that second-wave clones peaking on day 37 targeted SARS-CoV-2.

The J gene is TRBJ2-2, the V gene TRBV2, with TRBD2 identical over 11 bases. This TCR derives from an adult woman who had mild COVID-19 (a few samples of this study predate the infection). Cell type and time point are not known. The sequenced material came from PBMCs or a T cell subset sorted from them (not recorded which). Here the CDR3 reads CASRHPGLAENTGELFF. The DNA for the CDR3 is TGTGCCAGCAGGCACCCGGGACTAGCGGAAAACACCGGGGAGCTGTTTTTT.